This record looks at one T cell receptor beta chain sequence and its context. What it binds is not known. Some clones are missing from TCRdb's copy, which holds only in-frame ones; the method was immunoSEQ multiplex PCR. This sample has 92,000 or so clones, with around 91% found just once. Trimming pared 3 bases from V and 7 bases from J, leaving 7 bases between. The germline CDR1 and CDR2 sequences are SNHLY and FYNNEI. The CDR3 spans 13 residues. These data originate in a study of T cell responses to AZD1222 COVID-19 vaccine. Overall study results and limits: There were repertoire samples only from the period after the peak T cell response. Distributed over spike, vaccine-associated CD4 TCRs predominated at 160-218 and 743-854. White British ancestry dominated among donors, who included more females, and clonal diversity was possibly underestimated.

This sequence was found in an adult who received the AZD1222 COVID-19 vaccine. This chain joins TRBV2 and TRBJ1-6, with D unclear. The material was peripheral blood, obtained 28 days after the second AZD1222 dose. The CDR3: CASSEYSNSPLHF. The CDR3 nucleotides are TGTGCCAGCAGTGAGTACAGCAATTCACCCCTCCACTTT.